The rows below give T cell receptor beta chains drawn from one sample of a study of human T cells and chemical hapten exposure. TCRdb re-derived calls from the RACE reads in MiXCR, one entry per CDR3 protein. Of approximately 72,000 distinct CDR3 sequences listed, 11% are singletons. The starting material was whole blood, obtained in connection with sensitization to the hapten diphenylcyclopropenone (DPC). The receptors here all came from a woman between 50 and 59 years old with alopecia areata. Some clones in this sample may be carry-over from other donors' samples. Each CDR3 is given with its conserved first and last residue. The order of the fields is V gene, J gene, D gene, clone size, CDR3 protein, CDR3 DNA. D genes are given only for firm matches. Size is omitted from some rows. Given values are once, few, many or a class for expanded clones.

TRBV14	TRBJ2-7	-	many	CASSQGTVRGEQYF	TGTGCCAGCAGCCAAGGGACGGTCCGAGGCGAGCAGTACTTC
TRBV20-1	TRBJ2-7	-	-	CSASGTQEAYEQYF	TGCAGTGCTAGCGGGACACAAGAGGCCTACGAGCAGTACTTC
TRBV28	TRBJ2-7	TRBD1	many	CASSLGTGATYEQYF	TGTGCCAGCAGTCTCGGGACAGGGGCCACCTACGAGCAGTACTTC
TRBV27	TRBJ1-6	-	many	CASSFGSSSPLHF	TGTGCCAGCAGTTTCGGGTCGAGTTCACCCCTCCACTTT
TRBV27	TRBJ2-7	-	many	CASSRNPGPGGSYEQYF	TGTGCCAGCAGTCGTAACCCGGGCCCGGGTGGCTCCTACGAGCAGTACTTC
TRBV28	TRBJ2-2	TRBD1	-	CASRLPGQGANTGELFF	TGTGCCAGCAGACTTCCGGGACAGGGGGCGAACACCGGGGAGCTGTTTTTT
TRBV5-1	TRBJ2-7	-	few	CASSLGAANSYEQYF	TGCGCCAGCAGCCTGGGGGCGGCCAACTCCTACGAGCAGTACTTC
TRBV6-6	TRBJ2-5	TRBD1	-	CASRGQGLETQYF	TGTGCCAGCAGGGGACAGGGTCTGGAGACCCAGTACTTC
TRBV7-2	TRBJ2-7	TRBD2	-	CASRGLAGKYEQYF	TGTGCCAGCAGAGGACTAGCGGGAAAATACGAGCAGTACTTC
TRBV7-2	TRBJ1-6	-	few	CASSLGVYNSPLHF	TGTGCCAGCAGCTTGGGTGTCTATAATTCACCCCTCCACTTT
TRBV29-1	TRBJ2-1	TRBD1	few	CSVGRQGGSFF	TGCAGCGTCGGTAGACAGGGGGGGTCGTTCTTC
TRBV6-5	TRBJ2-7	-	few	CASRTEAPSYEQYF	TGTGCCAGCAGAACCGAAGCGCCATCCTACGAGCAGTACTTC
TRBV12-3/TRBV12-4	TRBJ1-6	-	many	CASRPRGSYNSPLHF	TGTGCCAGCAGGCCTAGAGGCTCCTATAATTCACCCCTCCACTTT
TRBV29-1	TRBJ1-2	-	few	CSVEVALLSGYTF	TGCAGCGTTGAAGTGGCCTTACTGAGTGGCTACACCTTC
TRBV18	TRBJ2-2	-	-	CASSPYEETGELFF	TGTGCCAGCTCACCTTACGAGGAGACCGGGGAGCTGTTTTTT
TRBV6-5	TRBJ2-7	-	-	CASISTGGVQYF	TGTGCCAGCATCTCCACGGGCGGCGTGCAGTACTTC
TRBV4-1	TRBJ1-2	-	many	CASSQVVTGAFNGYTF	TGCGCCAGCAGCCAAGTGGTTACCGGGGCCTTCAATGGCTACACCTTC
TRBV6-6	TRBJ2-7	-	few	CASSYTVQSSYEQYF	TGTGCCAGCAGTTATACGGTACAAAGCTCCTACGAGCAGTACTTC
TRBV5-1	TRBJ1-1	-	-	CASSFQGEDTEAFF	TGCGCCAGCAGCTTTCAGGGAGAGGACACTGAAGCTTTCTTT
TRBV25-1	TRBJ1-6	-	many	CASTTINSPLHF	TGTGCCAGCACCACTATTAATTCACCCCTCCACTTT
TRBV5-5	TRBJ2-1	-	many	CASYPAAGLYNEQFF	TGTGCCAGCTACCCCGCAGCAGGGCTTTACAATGAGCAGTTCTTC
TRBV24-1	TRBJ2-1	-	many	CATSDFGDDEQFF	TGTGCCACCAGTGATTTTGGTGACGATGAGCAGTTCTTC
TRBV19	TRBJ1-2	TRBD1	many	CASSIQGVYGYTF	TGTGCCAGTAGTATACAGGGGGTCTATGGCTACACCTTC
TRBV9	TRBJ1-1	-	-	CASSVVKMNTEAFF	TGTGCCAGCAGCGTAGTGAAGATGAACACTGAAGCTTTCTTT
TRBV7-9	TRBJ2-1	-	-	CASSSFDEQFF	TGTGCCAGCAGCTCGTTTGATGAGCAGTTCTTC
TRBV28	TRBJ1-3	-	-	CASRIAPNTIYF	TGTGCCAGCAGGATCGCCCCGAACACCATATATTTT
TRBV28	TRBJ2-3	-	-	CASSLTPRRGDTQYF	TGTGCCAGCAGTTTAACGCCCCGCCGTGGGGATACGCAGTATTTT